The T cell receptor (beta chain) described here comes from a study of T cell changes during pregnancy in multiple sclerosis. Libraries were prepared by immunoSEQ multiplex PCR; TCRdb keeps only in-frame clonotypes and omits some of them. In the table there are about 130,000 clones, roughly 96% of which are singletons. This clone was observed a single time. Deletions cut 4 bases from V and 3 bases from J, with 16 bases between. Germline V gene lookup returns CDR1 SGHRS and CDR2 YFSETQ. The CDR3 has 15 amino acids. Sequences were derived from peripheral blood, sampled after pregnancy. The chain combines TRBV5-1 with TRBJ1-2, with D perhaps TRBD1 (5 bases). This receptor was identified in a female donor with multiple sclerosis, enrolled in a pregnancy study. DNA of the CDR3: TGCGCCAGCAGCGTAGGGGTTTTTGGTGACTATGGCTACACCTTC. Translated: CASSVGVFGDYGYTF.